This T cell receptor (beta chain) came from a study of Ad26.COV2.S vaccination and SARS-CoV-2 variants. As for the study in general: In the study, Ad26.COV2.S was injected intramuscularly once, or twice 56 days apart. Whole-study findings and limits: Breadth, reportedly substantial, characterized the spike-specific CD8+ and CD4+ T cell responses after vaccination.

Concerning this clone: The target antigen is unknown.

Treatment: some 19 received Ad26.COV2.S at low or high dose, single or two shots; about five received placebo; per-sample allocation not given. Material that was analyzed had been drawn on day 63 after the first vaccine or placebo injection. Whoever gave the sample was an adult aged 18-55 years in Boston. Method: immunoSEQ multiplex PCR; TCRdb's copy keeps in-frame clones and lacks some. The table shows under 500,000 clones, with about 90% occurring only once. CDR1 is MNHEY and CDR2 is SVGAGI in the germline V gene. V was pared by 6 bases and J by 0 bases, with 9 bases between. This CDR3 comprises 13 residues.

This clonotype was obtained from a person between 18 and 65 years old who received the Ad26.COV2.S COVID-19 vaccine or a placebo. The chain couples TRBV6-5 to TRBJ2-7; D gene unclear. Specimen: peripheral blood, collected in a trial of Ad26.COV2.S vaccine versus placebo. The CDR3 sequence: CASRDTHSYEQYF. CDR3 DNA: TGTGCCAGCAGGGATACCCACTCCTACGAGCAGTACTTC.